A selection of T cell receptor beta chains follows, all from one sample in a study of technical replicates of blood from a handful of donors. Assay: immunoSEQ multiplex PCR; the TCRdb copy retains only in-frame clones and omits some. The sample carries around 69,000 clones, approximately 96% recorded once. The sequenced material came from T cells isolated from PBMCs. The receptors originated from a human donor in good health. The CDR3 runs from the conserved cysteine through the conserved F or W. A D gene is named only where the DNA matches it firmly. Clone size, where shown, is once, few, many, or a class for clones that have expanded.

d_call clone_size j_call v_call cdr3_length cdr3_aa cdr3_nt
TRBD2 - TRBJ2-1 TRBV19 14 CASIGLAGFNEQFF TGTGCCAGTATAGGACTAGCGGGGTTCAATGAGCAGTTCTTC
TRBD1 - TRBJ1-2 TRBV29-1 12 CSVGQEDYGYTF TGCAGCGTAGGACAGGAGGACTATGGCTACACCTTC
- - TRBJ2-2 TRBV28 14 CASSLGGAPGELFF TGTGCCAGCAGTTTAGGGGGCGCCCCCGGGGAGCTGTTTTTT
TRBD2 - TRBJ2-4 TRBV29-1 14 CSVVARSGGNIQYF TGCAGCGTTGTCGCTCGCTCGGGAGGAAACATTCAGTACTTC
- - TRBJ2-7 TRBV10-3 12 CAITNSSYEQYF TGTGCCATCACCAACAGCTCCTACGAGCAGTACTTC
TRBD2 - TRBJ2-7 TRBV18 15 CASSPGLAVTYEQYF TGTGCCAGCTCACCTGGACTAGCGGTTACTTACGAGCAGTACTTC
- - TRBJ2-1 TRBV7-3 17 CASSLSSLGSGTNEQFF TGTGCCAGCAGCTTATCATCTCTAGGAAGTGGTACGAATGAGCAGTTCTTC
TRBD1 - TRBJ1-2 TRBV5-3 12 CARSTRQGRITF TGTGCCAGAAGCACCAGACAGGGACGAATTACCTTC
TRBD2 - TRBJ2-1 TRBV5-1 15 CASRRLAGGKDEQFF TGCGCCAGCAGGCGACTAGCGGGGGGTAAGGATGAGCAGTTCTTC
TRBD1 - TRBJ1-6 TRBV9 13 CASSKRTGEPLHF TGTGCCAGCAGCAAGCGGACAGGGGAGCCCCTCCACTTT
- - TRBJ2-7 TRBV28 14 CASSPPPKAYEQYF TGTGCCAGCAGCCCCCCACCTAAAGCCTACGAGCAGTACTTC
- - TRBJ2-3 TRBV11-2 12 CASSLDYYTQYF TGTGCCAGCAGCTTAGATTATTATACGCAGTATTTT
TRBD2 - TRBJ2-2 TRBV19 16 CASSPPTSGGTGELFF TGTGCCAGTAGTCCGCCGACTAGCGGGGGTACCGGGGAGCTGTTTTTT
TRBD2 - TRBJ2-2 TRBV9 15 CASSVVAGNTGELFF TGTGCCAGCAGCGTAGTAGCGGGGAACACCGGGGAGCTGTTTTTT
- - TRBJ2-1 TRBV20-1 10 CSADNNEQFF TGCAGTGCCGACAACAATGAGCAGTTCTTC
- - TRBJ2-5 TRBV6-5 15 CASSYWGEMGETQYF TGTGCCAGCAGTTACTGGGGGGAGATGGGGGAGACCCAGTACTTC
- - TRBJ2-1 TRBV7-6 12 CASSFPENEQFF TGTGCCAGCAGCTTCCCGGAGAATGAGCAGTTCTTC
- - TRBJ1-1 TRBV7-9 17 CASRNGALRQSNTEAFF TGTGCCAGCAGGAATGGCGCGTTGAGACAGTCGAACACTGAAGCTTTCTTT
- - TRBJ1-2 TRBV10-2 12 CASSVAGFGYTF TGCGCCAGCAGTGTGGCAGGCTTTGGCTACACCTTC
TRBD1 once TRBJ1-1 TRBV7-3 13 CASSPDRDTEAFF TGTGCCAGCAGCCCCGACAGGGACACTGAAGCTTTCTTT
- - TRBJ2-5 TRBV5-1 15 CASSPFGLYQETQYF TGCGCCAGCAGCCCCTTCGGTCTGTACCAAGAGACCCAGTACTTC
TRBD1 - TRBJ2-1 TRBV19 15 CATPKGTGLDNEQFF TGTGCCACTCCCAAGGGGACAGGGCTAGACAATGAGCAGTTCTTC
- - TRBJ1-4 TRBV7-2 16 CASSLAAPATNEKLFF TGTGCCAGCAGCTTAGCAGCACCTGCAACTAATGAAAAACTGTTTTTT
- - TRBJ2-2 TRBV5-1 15 CASSPKASPPGELFF TGCGCCAGCAGCCCTAAAGCTTCCCCCCCCGGGGAGCTGTTTTTT
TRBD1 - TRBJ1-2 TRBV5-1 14 CASSHSTGVEGYTF TGCGCCAGCAGCCATTCGACAGGGGTCGAAGGCTACACCTTC
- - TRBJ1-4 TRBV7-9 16 CASSLGRDTRGEKLFF TGTGCCAGCAGCTTGGGAAGGGACACACGTGGGGAAAAACTGTTTTTT
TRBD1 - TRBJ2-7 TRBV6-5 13 CASSPQQGNEQYF TGTGCCAGCAGTCCTCAACAGGGGAACGAGCAGTACTTC
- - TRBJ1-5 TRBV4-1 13 CASSPSGGQPQHF TGCGCCAGCAGCCCTTCCGGGGGTCAGCCCCAGCATTTT
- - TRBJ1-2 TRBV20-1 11 CSAWDYYGYTF TGCAGTGCTTGGGACTACTATGGCTACACCTTC
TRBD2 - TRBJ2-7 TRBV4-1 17 CASSQVLASGSKYEQYF TGCGCCAGCAGCCAAGTCCTGGCTAGCGGGAGTAAGTACGAGCAGTACTTC
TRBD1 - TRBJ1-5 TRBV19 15 CASSTIDREGQPQHF TGTGCCAGTAGTACCATCGACAGGGAAGGTCAGCCCCAGCATTTT
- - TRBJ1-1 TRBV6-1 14 CASSELGRDTEAFF TGTGCCAGCAGTGAACTGGGCAGGGACACTGAAGCTTTCTTT
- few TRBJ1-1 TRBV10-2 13 CASSEQGTTEAFF TGCGCCAGCAGTGAACAGGGTACCACTGAAGCTTTCTTT
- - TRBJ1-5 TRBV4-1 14 CASSQTGSNQPQHF TGCGCCAGCAGCCAAACAGGGTCGAATCAGCCCCAGCATTTT
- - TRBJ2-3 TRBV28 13 CASSFSGTDTQYF TGTGCCAGCAGTTTTAGCGGCACAGATACGCAGTATTTT
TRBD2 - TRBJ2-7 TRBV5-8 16 CASSASAASGKYEQYF TGTGCCAGCAGCGCTTCGGCTGCTAGCGGAAAGTACGAGCAGTACTTC
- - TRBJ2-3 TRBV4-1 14 CASSHPLRTDTQYF TGCGCCAGCAGCCACCCGCTACGCACAGATACGCAGTATTTT
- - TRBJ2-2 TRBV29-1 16 CSVEMFGSSAGGELFF TGCAGCGTTGAAATGTTTGGCAGCTCCGCGGGCGGGGAGCTGTTTTTT
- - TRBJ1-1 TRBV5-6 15 CASSLGPDRDTEAFF TGTGCCAGCAGCTTGGGGCCAGATCGGGACACTGAAGCTTTCTTT
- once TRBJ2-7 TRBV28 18 CASSLRLVASDFHYEQYF TGTGCCAGCAGTTTAAGGCTCGTGGCTAGCGACTTTCACTACGAGCAGTACTTC
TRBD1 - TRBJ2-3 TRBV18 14 CASSRGQDTDTQYF TGTGCCAGCTCACGAGGACAGGACACAGATACGCAGTATTTT
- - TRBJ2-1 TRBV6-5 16 CASSWGGIGSYNEQFF TGTGCCAGCAGTTGGGGCGGGATTGGTTCCTACAATGAGCAGTTCTTC
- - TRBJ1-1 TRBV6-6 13 CASRRTVNTEAFF TGTGCCAGCAGACGTACAGTGAACACTGAAGCTTTCTTT
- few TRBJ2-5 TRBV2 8 CASKTQYF TGTGCCAGTAAGACCCAGTACTTC
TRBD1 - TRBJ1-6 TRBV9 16 CASSASARGPGSPLHF TGTGCCAGCAGCGCCTCGGCCAGGGGGCCAGGTTCACCCCTCCACTTT